This TCR beta chain appears in the sequencing data of a study of blood T cell repertoires in COVID-19. Overall study context: From T cells, B-cell-depleted T cells, or PBMCs came the material, which was cDNA or gDNA.

V lost 6 bases, J lost 3 bases, and 12 bases lay in between. The CDR3 is 14 amino acids. In germline, CDR1 is MRHNA, CDR2 SNTAGT. Source study methods: Nucleated cell counts were estimated from reference gene primer amplification. This table comes from immunoSEQ multiplex PCR, and its TCRdb copy is limited to in-frame clones, with some not included. That table supplies the V and J calls and clone size; D and trimming were determined from the DNA. The sample includes over 100,000 clones, approximately 80% of them seen just once. This clone was seen more than once but under ten times. The chain recombines TRBV6-4 with TRBJ1-3; D possibly corresponds to TRBD1 (6 bases). The sequence came from a human donor in a cohort sampled during active COVID-19. Sequencing was carried out using peripheral blood. CDR3: CASRPDRFGNTIYF. As DNA, the CDR3 is TGTGCCAGCAGACCCGACAGGTTTGGAAACACCATATATTTT.